This T cell receptor (beta chain) was obtained from a study of control samples from healthy donors and cancer patients. Sequencing was performed with immunoSEQ multiplex PCR; in TCRdb, only in-frame clones are kept and a portion is missing. The table shows around 120,000 clones, with about 90% occurring only once. The CDR3 contains 18 residues. Germline loops: CDR1 SGDLS, CDR2 YYNGEE. V lost 2 bases and J lost 7; bases outside the gene matches: 17. This sequence joins TRBV9 and TRBJ2-1, with 8 bases fitting TRBD2. The receptor was isolated from a man in his 60s in good health. The sample taken for sequencing was blood. The CDR3 coding sequence is TGTGCCAGCAGCGTGGACCCAGCGGGGGCGCGGACTAGGAATGAGCAGTTCTTC. It yields the protein CASSVDPAGARTRNEQFF.